This T cell receptor beta chain was observed in a study of T cells expressing NK-cell markers (dated by TCRdb to 2020 to 2021). At the level of the whole study: Fewer than ten donors provided sorted CD3+CD56+NKG2C+, CD3+CD56+NKG2C- and CD3+CD56-NKG2C+ T-cell subsets, whose TCR beta-chain repertoires were profiled. Among the eight sequenced donors, seven were HCMV-seropositive and one was HCMV-seronegative. All eight donors whose samples were sequenced were randomly selected healthy volunteers, three of them men and five women. Illumina HiSeq 2000/2500, MiSeq or NextSeq was used to sequence libraries as 2 x 150 bp reads. Overall study outcomes, separate from this receptor: Whether the expanded NKG2C-expressing T cell clones were specific for HCMV antigens remained unclear. Those dominant clonotypes were again the most abundant among CD3+CD56-NKG2C+ cells in a few donors, at roughly 25-60.1%. In more than five donors, the dominant CD3+CD56+NKG2C+ clonotypes ranked among the top 10 CD8+ clonotypes, making up roughly 1.0-8% of CD8+ T cells.

About this clonotype: Which antigen it targets is not known.

The sequencer listed for this sample is Illumina HiSeq 2000. TCR beta cDNA libraries were made by 5'RACE template switching that added a universal primer site and unique molecular identifiers. cDNA synthesis was primed from the TCR beta constant segment, followed by two successive PCR amplification steps. Regarding the original processing steps: MIGEC handled demultiplexing of the reads and grouping by UMI, while MiTCR was used to assemble and quantify clonotypes. To exclude erroneous sequences, only TCR cDNA sequences supported by at least two reads were retained. The tcR package was used for downstream repertoire analysis, and clonotypes were matched across fractions by CDR3 nucleotide sequence plus V segment. VDJmatch was used to annotate antigen specificity against VDJdb, with one amino acid substitution in CDR3 permitted. TCRdb reprocessed the reads and provides one entry for every CDR3 protein sequence; no DNA is given. The V and J calls were not made by the authors but by TCRdb's processing. Per the sample table, the count is about 390,000 distinct CDR3 sequences. About 11% of the sample goes to the ten largest clones.

CDR3 length: 13 amino acids, cysteine to phenylalanine. No DNA has been recorded. CDR1 and CDR2 are drawn from the germline V gene (reference sequence): SEHNR, FQNEAQ. HCMV-specific IgG was detected in serum with a commercial ELISA kit to determine HCMV serostatus. Ficoll density gradient centrifugation was used to isolate peripheral blood mononuclear cells from blood. This receptor chain uses TRBV7-9 and TRBJ2-1. This TCR derives from a woman aged 45-60 years in good health. Donor details come from another sample of the same person, matched by shared clones. Sequenced input: blood T cells: a sorted CD56 or NKG2C T cell subset, CD4+ or CD8+ T cells, or bulk PBMC T cells (not recorded which). The CDR3 region reads CAGGLAGANEQFF.